A selection of T cell receptor beta chains follows, all from one sample in a study of cytomegalovirus exposure and HLA in healthy donors. Generated by immunoSEQ multiplex PCR, the TCRdb table keeps only in-frame clones and is missing some. Counted here are approximately 120,000 clones, around 80% occurring once; the ten biggest clones make up roughly 11%. Sequences were obtained from PBMCs. These TCRs come from a man aged 25-40 years in good health and CMV-seropositive. The CDR3 runs from the conserved cysteine through the conserved F or W.

j_call,v_call,cdr3_aa
TRBJ2-3,TRBV7-9,CASSWGGDRATDTQYF
TRBJ2-7,TRBV7-9,CASSPGWILEDEQYF
TRBJ2-1,TRBV10-1,CASSEDGRAKQFF
TRBJ1-4,TRBV29-1,CSAGQGADEKLFF
TRBJ1-2,TRBV7-9,CASSSPRGLDGYTF
TRBJ2-7,TRBV5-1,CASSLPEVPASGDDGSQYF
TRBJ2-3,TRBV4-2,CASSQASGRAGDTQYF
TRBJ2-5,TRBV28,CASCLVWAPEAQYF
TRBJ2-1,TRBV4-3,CASSQGLAGRHNEQFF
TRBJ2-7,TRBV30,CAWSGGQGWRSYEQYF
TRBJ1-5,TRBV18,CASSPGRVDQPQHF
TRBJ1-1,TRBV7-8,CASSGRESKRTTEAFF
TRBJ2-2,TRBV5-1,CASSLTSGERTGELFF
TRBJ2-3,TRBV6-5,CASSWGPDTQYF
TRBJ2-1,TRBV7-9,CASSLASDRGMYEQFF
TRBJ1-2,TRBV28,CASSSREPMGYTF
TRBJ2-5,TRBV19,CASSPSGEVETQYF
TRBJ2-7,TRBV4-2,CASSQDLSSEQYF
TRBJ2-7,TRBV19,CASSTSGTRSPEQYF
TRBJ2-7,TRBV11-2,CASSLSTSGSTYEQYF
TRBJ2-1,TRBV5-1,CASSGGTGSSYNEQFF
TRBJ1-4,TRBV7-9,CALEEGADEKLFF
TRBJ1-4,TRBV30,CAWSVQSDSLAGKKLFF
TRBJ2-7,TRBV27,CASRSQPPNEQYF
TRBJ1-1,TRBV28,CASSFIGNTEAFF
TRBJ2-2,TRBV7-6,CASSQGLADTGELFF
TRBJ2-7,TRBV27,CASRPLDRVDEQYF
TRBJ1-1,TRBV9,CASSPQGATEAFF
TRBJ2-7,TRBV9,CASSEGPGGGYEQYF
TRBJ2-7,TRBV11-2,CASSLTGTGNEQYF
TRBJ1-2,TRBV15,CATSRDQLEGIRGYTF